The next 5 T cell receptor beta chains were all read from a single sample in a study of blood T cell repertoires in COVID-19. TCRdb's table, derived via immunoSEQ multiplex PCR, lists solely in-frame clones and lacks some. This sample has about 120,000 clones, with 79% found just once. Sequencing was performed on peripheral blood. Source of these receptors: a woman older than 75 with acute or convalescent COVID-19.

The chain couples TRBV24-1 to TRBJ2-5; possibly TRBD1 for D (6 bases). Deletions cut 8 bases from V and 4 bases from J, with 10 bases between. Germline CDR1 reads KGHDR; CDR2 reads SFDVKD. The CDR3 extends over 12 amino acids. The CDR3 is CATKQGRETQYF. The CDR3 DNA follows: TGTGCCACCAAACAGGGACGAGAGACCCAGTACTTC.

This chain links TRBV12-5 with TRBJ2-3; no definite D call. Between the trimmed V and J ends, which lost 6 bases and 11 bases, there was a span of 12 bases. The CDR3 runs to 11 residues. The germline CDR1 and CDR2 sequences are LGHNT and FRNRAP. The CDR3 DNA sequence: TGTGCTAGTGGGACTTCTCTGGGGCAGTATTTT. Protein sequence: CASGTSLGQYF. Variable domain in full (rest from reference TRBV12-5 and TRBJ2-3): DARVTQTPRHKVTEMGQEVTMRCQPILGHNTVFWYRQTMMQGLELLAYFRNRAPLDDSGMPKDRFSAEMPDATLATLKIQPSEPRDSAVYFCASGTSLGQYFGPGTRLTVL.

The CDR3 DNA follows: TGTGCCAGCAGCCAAGGTCTCTCTTTCCAGGGCTTCGAGCAGTTCTTC. It yields the protein CASSQGLSFQGFEQFF. This rearrangement joins TRBV4-2 to TRBJ2-1, with D possibly TRBD1 on 5 matching bases. V was clipped by 1 base and J by 10 bases, with 20 bases between them. CDR1 is LGHNA and CDR2 is YNFKEQ in the germline V gene. This CDR3 has 16 residues.

J is TRBJ1-4 and V is TRBV4-2; 8 positions agree with TRBD1. Germline V gene sequence: CDR1 LGHNA, CDR2 YNFKEQ. Losses at the gene ends were 4 bases for V and 6 bases for J; bases not matched to a gene: 4. CDR3 size: 14 residues. CDR3 nucleotides: TGTGCCAGCAGCCCCGACAGGGGCGATGAAAAACTGTTTTTT. The encoded protein is CASSPDRGDEKLFF.

In this sample, this clone turned up a few times. This chain uses TRBV11-1 with TRBJ2-7; no clear D. Germline V gives CDR1 SGHAT, CDR2 FQDESV (reference sequence). The CDR3 is 13 residues long. Trimming removed 5 bases from V and 2 bases from J, with 10 bases in between. As DNA, the CDR3 is TGTGCCAGCAGCCGCGCGACAACCTACGAGCAGTACTTC. This encodes CASSRATTYEQYF.